This record covers a single T cell receptor beta chain. The protocol was immunoSEQ multiplex PCR, while the TCRdb copy is restricted to in-frame clones and leaves out a portion. This table holds approximately 340,000 clones, 85% found once. This record comes from a study of Ad26.COV2.S vaccination and SARS-CoV-2 variants. Per the germline V gene, CDR1 is SGHRS and CDR2 is YFSETQ. The CDR3 spans 14 residues. V was shortened by 4 bases and J by 3 bases, with 13 bases between the two germline ends. The treatment denotes: roughly 19 received Ad26.COV2.S at low or high dose, single or two shots; roughly 5 received placebo; per-sample allocation not given. Collection of the samples took place on day 63 after the first injection of vaccine or placebo.

This sequence joins TRBV5-1 and TRBJ1-1; D remains unclear. The receptor comes from a person aged 18-65 years who received the Ad26.COV2.S COVID-19 vaccine or a placebo. The material was peripheral blood, obtained in a trial of Ad26.COV2.S vaccine versus placebo. CDR3 residues: CASSHLEGHTEAFF. The CDR3, as DNA: TGCGCCAGCAGCCACCTCGAAGGGCACACTGAAGCTTTCTTT.